This T cell receptor beta chain was captured by sequencing in a study of blood T cell repertoires in COVID-19. Clones were read by immunoSEQ multiplex PCR, and TCRdb kept only the in-frame ones, dropping some. The repertoire has about 190,000 clones, around 80% of them found once; the top ten carry around 6.9%. Germline CDR1 SGHTA, CDR2 FQGTGA. Trimming shortened V by 1 base and J by 0 bases, and 5 bases separated the two germline ends. This CDR3 is 14 amino acids long. The TCR comes from a man in his 60s with acute or convalescent COVID-19. The rearrangement uses TRBV7-3 and TRBJ2-3; D is unresolved. The sequenced sample consisted of peripheral blood. In DNA form, the CDR3 reads TGTGCCAGCAGCTTAATGGCTAGCACAGATACGCAGTATTTT. Encoded protein: CASSLMASTDTQYF.